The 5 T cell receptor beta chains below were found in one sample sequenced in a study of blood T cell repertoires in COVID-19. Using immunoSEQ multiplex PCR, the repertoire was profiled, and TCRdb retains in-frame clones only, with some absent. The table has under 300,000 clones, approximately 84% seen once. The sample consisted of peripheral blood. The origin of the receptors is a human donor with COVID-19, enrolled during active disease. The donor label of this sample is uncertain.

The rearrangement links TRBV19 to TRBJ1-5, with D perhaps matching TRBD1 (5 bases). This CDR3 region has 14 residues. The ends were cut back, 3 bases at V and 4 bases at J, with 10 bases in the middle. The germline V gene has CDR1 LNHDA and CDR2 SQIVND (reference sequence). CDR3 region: CASSISPGNQPQHF. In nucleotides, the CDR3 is TGTGCCAGTAGTATCTCCCCAGGGAATCAGCCCCAGCATTTT.

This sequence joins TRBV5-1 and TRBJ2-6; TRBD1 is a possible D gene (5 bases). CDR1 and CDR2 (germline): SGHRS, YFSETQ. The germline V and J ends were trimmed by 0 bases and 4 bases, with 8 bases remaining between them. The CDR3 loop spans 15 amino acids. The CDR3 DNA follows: TGCGCCAGCAGCTTGGATGGGGCCGGGGCCAACGTCCTGACTTTC. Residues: CASSLDGAGANVLTF.

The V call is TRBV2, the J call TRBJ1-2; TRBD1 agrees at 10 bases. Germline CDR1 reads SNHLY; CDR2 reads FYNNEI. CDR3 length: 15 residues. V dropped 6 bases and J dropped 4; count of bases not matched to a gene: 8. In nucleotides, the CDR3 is TGTGCCAGCAGCAGGGACAGGGGCCCGAGCTATGGCTACACCTTC. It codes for CASSRDRGPSYGYTF.

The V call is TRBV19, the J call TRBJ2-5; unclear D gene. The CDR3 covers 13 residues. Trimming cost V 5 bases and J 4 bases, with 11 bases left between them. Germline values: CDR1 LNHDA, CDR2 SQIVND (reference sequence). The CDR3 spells CASSDQTAETQYF. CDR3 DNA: TGTGCCAGTAGTGACCAAACAGCAGAGACCCAGTACTTC.

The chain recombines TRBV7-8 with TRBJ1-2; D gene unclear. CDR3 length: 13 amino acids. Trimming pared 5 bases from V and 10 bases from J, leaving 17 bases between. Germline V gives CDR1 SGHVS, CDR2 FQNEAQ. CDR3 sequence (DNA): TGTGCCAGCAGCCGCGGCGCAGGAAAAACCTACACCTTC. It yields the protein CASSRGAGKTYTF. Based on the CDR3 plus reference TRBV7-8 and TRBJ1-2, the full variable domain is GAGVSQSPRYKVAKRGQDVALRCDPISGHVSLFWYQQALGQGPEFLTYFQNEAQLDKSGLPSDRFFAERPEGSVSTLKIQRTQQEDSAVYLCASSRGAGKTYTFGSGTRLTVV.